This T cell receptor beta chain was observed in a study of early T cells in non-severe SARS-CoV-2 infection. Study-level background: Chains were unpaired, as sequencing was done on bulk RNA from unsorted whole blood. Broader study findings: VDJdb matching skewed toward anti-spike CD8 responses, missing private and CD4 specificities.

Trimming took 4 bases from V and 6 from J, leaving 10 bases between them. The germline V gene encodes CDR1 SQVTM and CDR2 ANQGSEA. CDR3 length: 12 residues. About this clonotype: As yet, its antigen is unknown.

TCRdb independently ran MiXCR on the 5' RACE reads; one entry per CDR3 protein. In the table there are more than 55,000 distinct CDR3 sequences, about an eighth of which are singletons. The chain combines TRBV29-1 with TRBJ1-5, with D unresolved. The source of this sequence is an adult who was a healthcare worker with PCR-confirmed SARS-CoV-2 infection or an uninfected control (not recorded which). What was sequenced was whole blood. CDR3 bases: TGCAGCGTTGCTAAGTCTGGTCAGCCCCAGCATTTT. This sequence encodes CSVAKSGQPQHF.